Described below is a single TCR beta chain sequence and its context. No cognate antigen has been identified for it. Per-base quality was not reported, and no clone a single base away is much larger than it. The sample is drawn from a study of STAT3 mutations in large granular lymphocyte leukemia (dated by TCRdb to between 2018 and 2021). Turning to the overall study: Roughly half of the T-LGLL patients who were sequenced longitudinally carried canonical activating STAT3 mutations. On average, sequencing was done at around 4 time points per patient, with the number of samplings ranging from 2 to 8. A couple of patients with natural killer LGL leukemia were also sequenced longitudinally as controls within the study. Eighteen representative T-LGLL cases were selected from an initial cohort of 200 to 250 LGL patients for longitudinal TCRbeta and STAT3 sequencing. Serial deep sequencing of TCRbeta CDR3 and STAT3 was performed in patients with T-cell large granular lymphocyte leukemia to reconstruct clonal hierarchy and dynamics. More than half of T-LGLL patients received one or more immunosuppressive therapy regimens, with hematologic response in 30% to 40% of those treated.

Via the germline V gene, CDR1 is KGHSH and CDR2 LQKENI. Trimmed from V: 3 bases; trimmed from J: 6 bases; junction bases lacking a gene match: 4. Including the terminal cysteine and phenylalanine, the CDR3 comprises 14 residues. Only CDR3 DNA remains: 42 bases, in frame from the first base. TCRbeta libraries were sequenced on an Illumina MiSeq, averaging roughly 40,000 productive templates per sample. Using multiplex PCR amplification, the immunoSEQ assay generated the TCRbeta CDR3 libraries. Regarding the original processing steps: Repertoire diversity was calculated as previously defined, and values close to 0 indicated extremely monoclonal samples. The immuneACCESS repertoire file appears here via TCRdb, limited to in-frame rearrangements. These files lack a portion of the clones; in checked studies, under half of the deficit traces to unresolved V genes, and the cause of the others is not known. The V and J calls and clone size are taken from that table; D and trimming were inferred from the DNA. The sample data list tens of thousands of clones, and 70% to 90% of these were observed just once. The ten largest account for 0.35% to 0.5% of the sample.

The paper as a whole reports these results and caveats: The linking of therapy response to changes in TCR clonal burden was complicated by variable intervals between samplings and differing treatment regimens. Because no samples were available when a clone first appeared, clonal expansion had to be inferred from samplings taken at other points. TCR clonotype switching after therapy was seen in about 30% of the 18 patients, with all newly emerging clones being STAT3 wild type. Since codominant clonotypes persisted in some patients, a small but highly pathogenic clone may have gone undetected. The burden of the dominant TCR clone was higher than the STAT3 mutant burden in several patients, which suggests that the STAT3 mutation arose secondarily inside a clone that had already expanded. All T-LGLL patients had at least one immunodominant TCRbeta clonotype, and roughly half had multiple immunodominant subclonotypes.

DNA was extracted from blood mononuclear cells, and the same DNA was used for both TCR and STAT3 sequencing. The source material was PBMCs. In this chain, TRBV18 is recombined with TRBJ1-2; 10 junctional bases match TRBD1. This receptor was obtained from a human donor with T large granular lymphocyte leukemia. Some clones in this sample may be carry-over from other donors' samples. The DNA sequence is given as TGTGCCAGCTCACCGGGACAGGGGAACCATGGCTACACCTTC. This gives the protein CASSPGQGNHGYTF.